The rows below give T cell receptor beta chains drawn from one sample of a study of T cell responses to AZD1222 COVID-19 vaccine. Measured with immunoSEQ multiplex PCR; TCRdb has only the in-frame clones, and not every one. This sample has some 42,000 clones, with around 80% found just once. The sample here was peripheral blood, taken 28 days after the second AZD1222 dose. These receptors were collected from an adult who received the AZD1222 COVID-19 vaccine. Both conserved end residues are part of each CDR3. A D gene is named only where the DNA matches it firmly.

J gene | V gene | D gene | CDR3 protein
TRBJ1-3 | TRBV6-1 | NA | CASSETPDGYSGNTIYF
TRBJ1-2 | TRBV19 | NA | CASGQNYGYTF
TRBJ1-2 | TRBV18 | NA | CASSPPSNYGYTF
TRBJ2-3 | TRBV5-1 | TRBD1 | CASSFLKGQRVSTDTQYF
TRBJ1-1 | TRBV11-3 | TRBD1 | CASKGQGTGAEAFF
TRBJ2-7 | TRBV3-1/TRBV3-2 | NA | CASSRQDSYEQYF
TRBJ2-5 | TRBV3-1/TRBV3-2 | NA | CASSQGIARETQYF
TRBJ1-2 | TRBV5-1 | NA | CASRGGNYGYTF
TRBJ1-2 | TRBV27 | NA | CASSLTWEGVYGYTF
TRBJ1-2 | TRBV12-5 | TRBD1 | CASGSPRGQETNYGYTF
TRBJ1-5 | TRBV14 | NA | CASSPRMGPSQPQHF
TRBJ1-3 | TRBV10-3 | NA | CAIKSSSSGNTIYF
TRBJ2-2 | TRBV2 | TRBD1 | CASRRQGQNTGELFF
TRBJ2-3 | TRBV11-2 | TRBD1 | CASSFGQGSTDTQYF
TRBJ2-2 | TRBV9 | TRBD1 | CASSVSQTPGDRGRVTGELFF
TRBJ2-1 | TRBV11-1 | TRBD1 | CASRGADRGRYNEQFF
TRBJ2-2 | TRBV3-1/TRBV3-2 | NA | CASSQAGLKAGELFF
TRBJ2-7 | TRBV29-1 | NA | CSVWSVGYEQYF
TRBJ2-7 | TRBV6-5 | TRBD1 | CASSLGQGPSYEQYF
TRBJ1-4 | TRBV6-5 | NA | CASRKASFNEKLFF
TRBJ1-2 | TRBV6-6 | NA | CASNENRPGNYGYTF
TRBJ2-2 | TRBV29-1 | NA | CSAGEQAKSAGELFF
TRBJ2-7 | TRBV6-2/TRBV6-3 | TRBD2 | CASSYTSGTYEQYF
TRBJ2-3 | TRBV29-1 | TRBD2 | CSVRTSLGSQYF
TRBJ2-1 | TRBV2 | NA | CASSDPGAFYNEQFF
TRBJ2-2 | TRBV10-1 | NA | CASSESMFRNESSSNTGELFF
TRBJ2-3 | TRBV5-1 | NA | CASSGFVGTDTQYF
TRBJ1-1 | TRBV18 | NA | CASSPITGGGSEAFF
TRBJ1-1 | TRBV21-1 | NA | CASRAGIATHTIRTEAFF
TRBJ2-7 | TRBV4-2 | TRBD2 | CASSQDLAGEYEQYF
TRBJ1-1 | TRBV30 | NA | CAWSTRANTEAFF
TRBJ2-7 | TRBV7-9 | NA | CASSPVGPYEQYF
TRBJ2-2 | TRBV2 | NA | CASRFSAVNTGELFF
TRBJ1-2 | TRBV27 | TRBD1 | CASSRRGSTSNYGYTF
TRBJ2-2 | TRBV11-2 | NA | CASSFYTGELFF
TRBJ2-1 | TRBV5-1 | NA | CASSLGGINGEQFF
TRBJ2-7 | TRBV5-1 | TRBD1 | CASSIGQARTYEQYF
TRBJ1-2 | TRBV5-1 | NA | CASSFVDMLVYYGYTF
TRBJ1-2 | TRBV5-1 | NA | CASSLEDGGGYTF
TRBJ2-7 | TRBV5-1 | NA | CASRGGTDSLRGQYF
TRBJ1-1 | TRBV6-1 | NA | CASSEARGITEAFF
TRBJ2-3 | TRBV19 | NA | CASSQSGTDTQYF
TRBJ1-4 | TRBV19 | NA | CASSQPGTLGEKLFF
TRBJ2-1 | TRBV7-3 | NA | CASSPTDYNEQFF
TRBJ1-4 | TRBV5-1 | NA | CASSRGGDNEKLFF
TRBJ1-5 | TRBV19 | NA | CASSIGQASNQPQHF
TRBJ2-7 | TRBV9 | TRBD1 | CASSDRQGVGEQYF
TRBJ2-3 | TRBV7-3 | TRBD2 | CASSFTRGGGNTQYF
TRBJ2-7 | TRBV5-4 | NA | CASSKGLGYEQYF
TRBJ2-7 | TRBV5-1 | NA | CASSSNRPGPSYEQYF
TRBJ2-5 | TRBV12-5 | NA | CASGSDLGHQETQYF
TRBJ2-1 | TRBV5-1 | NA | CASSLSAGANNEQFF
TRBJ1-1 | TRBV7-6 | TRBD1 | CASSPDRGGNTEAFF
TRBJ2-3 | TRBV15 | NA | CATSREKVEISTDTQYF